These 8 T cell receptor beta chains came from one sample sequenced in a study of control samples from healthy donors and cancer patients. TCRdb's copy holds only in-frame clones and misses some; the assay was immunoSEQ multiplex PCR. The sample records about 250,000 clones, over 75% being singletons. Input material: PBMCs. The receptors shown here come from a woman aged 60 to 75 with lung cancer.

The chain joins TRBV27 to TRBJ2-7; no reliable D call. The germline V and J ends were trimmed by 2 bases and 4 bases, with 15 bases remaining between them. The germline gives CDR1 MNHEY, CDR2 SMNVEV (reference sequence). CDR3 length: 15 amino acids. CDR3 sequence (DNA): TGTGCCAGCAGTTTACGAGACCTGGGCCCTTACGAGCAGTACTTC. Amino acid sequence: CASSLRDLGPYEQYF.

This chain uses TRBV5-4 with TRBJ2-6; either TRBD1 or TRBD2 may supply D (5 bases each). The CDR3 sequence is 15 residues long. The germline gives CDR1 SGHNT, CDR2 YYREEE (reference sequence). The V gene lost 0 bases and the J gene lost 4 bases, with 8 bases spanning the gap. In DNA, the CDR3 is TGTGCCAGCAGCTTGGCCGGGGACGGGGCCAACGTCCTGACTTTC. Encoded protein: CASSLAGDGANVLTF.

This sequence joins TRBV2 and TRBJ1-5; D unresolved. This CDR3 contains 13 residues. V was trimmed by 7 bases and J by 6 bases, leaving 13 bases between them. Germline V CDR1 and CDR2: SNHLY, FYNNEI. The CDR3 loop is CASTGGVSQPQHF. In DNA, the CDR3 is TGTGCCAGCACTGGAGGAGTGAGTCAGCCCCAGCATTTT.

The rearrangement links TRBV4-1 to TRBJ2-3; maybe TRBD1 (5 bases). The CDR3 loop spans 14 amino acids. Looked up from germline, CDR1 is MGHRA and CDR2 is YSYEKL. Trimming took off 1 base at V and 3 bases at J, with 8 bases between the two ends. DNA for the CDR3: TGCGCCAGCAGCCAAGCTCAGGGAACAGATACGCAGTATTTT. This gives the protein CASSQAQGTDTQYF.

The chain is built from TRBV19 and TRBJ1-4; the D gene is possibly TRBD1 (5 bases). V lost 4 bases and J 7 bases, leaving 16 bases between the germline ends. Germline-derived CDR1 and CDR2 are LNHDA and SQIVND (reference sequence). The CDR3 extends over 15 amino acids. This CDR3 is CASSTGLPRSEKLFF. The CDR3 nucleotides read TGTGCCAGTAGTACGGGACTCCCGAGGAGTGAAAAACTGTTTTTT.

The V call is TRBV18, the J call TRBJ1-6, with D perhaps matching TRBD1 (5 bases). There are 17 residues in the CDR3. Germline CDR1 and CDR2: KGHSH and LQKENI. V was pared by 5 bases and J by 4 bases, with 18 bases between. The CDR3 DNA follows: TGTGCCAGCTCAGCCACCAATCTGGGGGGATATAATTCACCCCTCCACTTT. Its protein is CASSATNLGGYNSPLHF.

The rearrangement uses TRBV5-1 and TRBJ2-7; either TRBD1 or TRBD2 may fit D (7 bases each). CDR1 is SGHRS and CDR2 is YFSETQ in the germline V gene. This CDR3 is built from 14 residues. Trimming took 7 bases from V and 1 from J, leaving 15 bases between them. This chain's CDR3 is CASGEGTVSYEQYF. The CDR3 DNA follows: TGCGCCAGCGGGGAGGGGACAGTGTCCTACGAGCAGTACTTC.

V usage is TRBV5-1 and J usage is TRBJ2-1; the match to TRBD2 covers 8 bases. This CDR3 spans 16 amino acids. Unmatched junction bases numbered 10, after V lost 0 bases and J lost 8 bases. Germline CDR1 SGHRS, CDR2 YFSETQ. CDR3 region: CASSLALAGSLDEQFF. The CDR3 DNA reads as TGCGCCAGCAGCTTGGCCTTAGCGGGGAGTCTCGATGAGCAGTTCTTC.